This T cell receptor beta chain was sequenced in a study of OX40 agonist ivuxolimab in advanced cancers. Across the study: Aged roughly 23 to 80 with a mean of approximately 60 years, they were about 78% male. Eligibility admitted prior anti-PD-1, anti-PD-L1 or anti-CTLA-4 therapy; approximately 40% had some. Whole-study results and caveats: Among the lowest levels of clonal expansion were found in partial responders at 0.1-3.0 mg/kg.

The CDR3 sequence is 15 residues long. Germline-derived CDR1 and CDR2 are SEHNR and FQNEAQ (reference sequence). V lost 3 bases and J lost 1, with 10 bases in between. Using immunoSEQ multiplex PCR, the repertoire was profiled, and TCRdb retains in-frame clones only, with some absent. The sample gives 94,000 or so clones, roughly 80% of which show up once; approximately 1.2% is in the top ten. As concerns this clone: No antigen is known for it.

The chain carries TRBV7-9 and TRBJ1-3; D gene unclear. Sequencing used CD4+ or CD8+ T cells sorted from blood, obtained in a trial of the OX40 agonist ivuxolimab. This TCR came from an adult with an advanced solid tumor such as melanoma, head and neck, liver or kidney cancer. CDR3 sequence: CASSFGQLSGNTIYF. The CDR3 DNA reads as TGTGCCAGCAGCTTCGGGCAGTTGTCTGGAAACACCATATATTTT.